The rows below give T cell receptor beta chains drawn from one sample of a study of blood T cell repertoires in COVID-19. The assay was immunoSEQ multiplex PCR, and TCRdb's table has in-frame clones only and misses some. The sample has about 220,000 clones; more than 65% are singletons. The material sequenced was peripheral blood. These receptors all come from a woman aged 55 to 70 with acute or convalescent COVID-19. The CDR3 runs from the conserved cysteine through the conserved F or W.

j_call,v_call,cdr3_aa
TRBJ1-5,TRBV2,CASSLGGASAPQHF
TRBJ2-5,TRBV6-5,CASSREGETQYF
TRBJ2-7,TRBV6-1,CASSERVYEQYF
TRBJ2-3,TRBV5-4,CASSLGLPRDTQYF
TRBJ2-5,TRBV6-6,CASSYGSASQETQYF
TRBJ2-5,TRBV20-1,CSAQKETQYF
TRBJ2-7,TRBV30,CAWSFIRGTRDAQYF
TRBJ2-2,TRBV6-6,CASSPHPLAIGELFF
TRBJ1-1,TRBV28,CASSLQGGSTEAFF
TRBJ2-5,TRBV5-1,CASSRSSGGQETQYF
TRBJ2-1,TRBV5-1,CASSLGGGTVEQFF
TRBJ2-1,TRBV7-3,CASSPARGGRSSYNEQFF
TRBJ2-7,TRBV4-3,CASSQLVRGGYEQYF
TRBJ2-5,TRBV3-1/TRBV3-2,CASSTTGGARKTQYF
TRBJ2-7,TRBV7-2,CASSLAWSYEQYF
TRBJ2-7,TRBV6-4,CASSDSEVTYEQYF
TRBJ2-7,TRBV11-2,CASSPRPGTSGGFYYEQYF
TRBJ2-2,TRBV5-1,CASSDHGGFGGELFF
TRBJ2-7,TRBV27,CASSFLGTGTGEQYF
TRBJ1-2,TRBV27,CASSHSQGGYTF
TRBJ2-7,TRBV5-1,CASSATLGQAPYEQYF
TRBJ1-2,TRBV30,CAWRHRGQGNYGYTF
TRBJ2-3,TRBV24-1,CATSESGPDTQYF
TRBJ2-5,TRBV3-1/TRBV3-2,CASSQETGGQETQYF
TRBJ2-7,TRBV12-2,CASRATSGPPSYEQYF
TRBJ1-6,TRBV23-1,CASSISRQGAPFGGSPLHF
TRBJ1-2,TRBV6-5,CASSYAGQGTVGYTF
TRBJ2-5,TRBV9,CASSGQGLGQGGQETQYF
TRBJ1-4,TRBV6-5,CASSPRGVEKLFF
TRBJ1-3,TRBV11-2,CASSLGGGSGNTIYF
TRBJ2-2,TRBV27,CASSLVRTGELFF
TRBJ1-2,TRBV6-5,CASSYSIPGGDGYTF
TRBJ2-1,TRBV7-2,CASSLTSGQYNEQFF
TRBJ2-2,TRBV2,CASSEFEQVPSRGGELFF
TRBJ2-1,TRBV28,CASSPYGTGGYEQFF
TRBJ2-7,TRBV2,CASSEPRTGEGVIFYEQYF
TRBJ1-2,TRBV7-3,CASSLGANYGYTF
TRBJ1-5,TRBV6-5,CASRQTGGRQPQHF
TRBJ2-5,TRBV20-1,CSAWTGETQYF
TRBJ1-2,TRBV18,CASSPSILGQGHGYTF
TRBJ2-3,TRBV7-2,CASSPRGALTDTQYF
TRBJ2-5,TRBV4-3,CASSQSRGYQETQYF
TRBJ1-1,TRBV10-3,CAISANWRGAAFF
TRBJ2-2,TRBV18,CASSPQGNTGELFF
TRBJ1-2,TRBV13,CASSWTGGGYTF
TRBJ2-1,TRBV7-6,CASSGGTGHNEQFF